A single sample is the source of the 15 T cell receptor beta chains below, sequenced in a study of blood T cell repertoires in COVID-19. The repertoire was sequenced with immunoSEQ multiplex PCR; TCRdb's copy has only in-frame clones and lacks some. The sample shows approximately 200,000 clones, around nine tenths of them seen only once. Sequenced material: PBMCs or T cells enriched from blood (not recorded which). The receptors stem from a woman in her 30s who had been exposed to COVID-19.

Here the CDR3 reads CASSDGVDTEAFF. CDR3 DNA sequence: TGTGCCAGCAGTGACGGGGTAGACACTGAAGCTTTCTTT. The chain has TRBV2 and TRBJ1-1; D ambiguous. V gave up 3 bases and J gave up 3 bases, with 8 bases separating them. The germline V gene encodes CDR1 SNHLY and CDR2 FYNNEI. CDR3 length equals 13 residues.

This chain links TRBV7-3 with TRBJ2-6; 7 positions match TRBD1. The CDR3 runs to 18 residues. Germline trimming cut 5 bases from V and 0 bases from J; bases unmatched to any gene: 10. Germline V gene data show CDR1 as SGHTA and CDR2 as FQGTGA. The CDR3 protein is CASSPTGTVNSGANVLTF. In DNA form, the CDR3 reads TGTGCCAGCAGCCCTACCGGGACAGTCAACTCTGGGGCCAACGTCCTGACTTTC.

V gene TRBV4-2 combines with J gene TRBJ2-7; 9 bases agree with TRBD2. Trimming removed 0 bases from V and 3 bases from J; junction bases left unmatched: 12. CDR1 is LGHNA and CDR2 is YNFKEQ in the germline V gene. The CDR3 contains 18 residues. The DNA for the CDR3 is TGTGCCAGCAGCCAAGAAAGCTTCCTAGCGGGGACGATCTACGAGCAGTACTTC. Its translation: CASSQESFLAGTIYEQYF.

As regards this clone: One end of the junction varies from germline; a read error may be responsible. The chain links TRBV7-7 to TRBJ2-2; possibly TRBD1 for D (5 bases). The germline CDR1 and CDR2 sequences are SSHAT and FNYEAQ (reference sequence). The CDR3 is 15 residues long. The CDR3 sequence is CASSPFPSTGGELFF. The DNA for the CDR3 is TGTGCTAGCAGCCCCTTCCCCAGCACAGGCGGGGAGCTGTTTTTT.

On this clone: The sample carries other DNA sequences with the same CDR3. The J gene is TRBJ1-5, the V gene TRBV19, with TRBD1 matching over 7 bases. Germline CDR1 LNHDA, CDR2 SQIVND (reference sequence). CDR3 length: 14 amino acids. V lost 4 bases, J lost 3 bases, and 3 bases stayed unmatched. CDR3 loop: CASSTTGFNQPQHF. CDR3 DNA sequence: TGTGCCAGTAGTACGACAGGGTTCAATCAGCCCCAGCATTTT.

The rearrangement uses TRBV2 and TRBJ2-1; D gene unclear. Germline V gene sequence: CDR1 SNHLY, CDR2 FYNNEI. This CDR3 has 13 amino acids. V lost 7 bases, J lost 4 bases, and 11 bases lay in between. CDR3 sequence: CASMVGLYNEQFF. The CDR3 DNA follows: TGTGCCAGCATGGTGGGCCTTTACAATGAGCAGTTCTTC.

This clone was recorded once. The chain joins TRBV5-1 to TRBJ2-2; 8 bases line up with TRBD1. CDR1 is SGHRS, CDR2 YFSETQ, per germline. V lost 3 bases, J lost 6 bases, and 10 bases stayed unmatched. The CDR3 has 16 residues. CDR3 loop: CASSSQGQGGAGELFF. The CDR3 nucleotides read TGCGCCAGCAGCTCCCAAGGACAGGGTGGGGCCGGGGAGCTGTTTTTT.

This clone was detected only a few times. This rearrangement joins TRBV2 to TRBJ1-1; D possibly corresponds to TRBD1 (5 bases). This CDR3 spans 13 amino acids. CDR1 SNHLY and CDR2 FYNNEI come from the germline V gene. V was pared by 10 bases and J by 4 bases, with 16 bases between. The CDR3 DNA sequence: TGTGCCAACAGAGAATCGGGGGGCACTGAAGCTTTCTTT. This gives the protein CANRESGGTEAFF.

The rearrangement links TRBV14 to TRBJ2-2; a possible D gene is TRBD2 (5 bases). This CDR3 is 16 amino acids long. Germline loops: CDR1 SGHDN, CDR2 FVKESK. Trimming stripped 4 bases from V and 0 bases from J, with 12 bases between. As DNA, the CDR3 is TGTGCCAGCAGCCCCGTGGTGGGAGCGAACACCGGGGAGCTGTTTTTT. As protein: CASSPVVGANTGELFF. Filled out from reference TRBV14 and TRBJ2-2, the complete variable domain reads EAGVTQFPSHSVIEKGQTVTLRCDPISGHDNLYWYRRVMGKEIKFLLHFVKESKQDESGMPNNRFLAERTGGTYSTLKVQPAELEDSGVYFCASSPVVGANTGELFFGEGSRLTVL.

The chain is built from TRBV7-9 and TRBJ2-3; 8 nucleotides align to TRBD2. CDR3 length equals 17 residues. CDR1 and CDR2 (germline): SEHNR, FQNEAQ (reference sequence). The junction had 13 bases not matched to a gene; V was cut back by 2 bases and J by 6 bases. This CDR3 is CASSLSASGSELDTQYF. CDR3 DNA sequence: TGTGCCAGCAGCTTATCTGCTAGCGGGTCCGAACTGGATACGCAGTATTTT. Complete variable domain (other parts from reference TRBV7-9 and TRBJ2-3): DTGVSQNPRHKITKRGQNVTFRCDPISEHNRLYWYRQTLGQGPEFLTYFQNEAQLEKSRLLSDRFSAERPKGSFSTLEIQRTEQGDSAMYLCASSLSASGSELDTQYFGPGTRLTVL.

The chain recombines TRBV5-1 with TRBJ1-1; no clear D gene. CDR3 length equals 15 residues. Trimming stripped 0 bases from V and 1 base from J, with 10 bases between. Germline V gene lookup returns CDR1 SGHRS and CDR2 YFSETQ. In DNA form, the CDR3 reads TGCGCCAGCAGCTTGGCTCTAGGCGGGAACACTGAAGCTTTCTTT. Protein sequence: CASSLALGGNTEAFF. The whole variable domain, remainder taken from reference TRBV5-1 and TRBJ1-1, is KAGVTQTPRYLIKTRGQQVTLSCSPISGHRSVSWYQQTPGQGLQFLFEYFSETQRNKGNFPGRFSGRQFSNSRSEMNVSTLELGDSALYLCASSLALGGNTEAFFGQGTRLTVV.

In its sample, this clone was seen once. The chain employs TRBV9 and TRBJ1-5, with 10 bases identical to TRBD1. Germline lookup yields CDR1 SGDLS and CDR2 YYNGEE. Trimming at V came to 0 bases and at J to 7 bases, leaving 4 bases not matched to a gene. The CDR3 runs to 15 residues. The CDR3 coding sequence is TGTGCCAGCAGCGTAGACGGGACAGGGGACCAGCCCCAGCATTTT. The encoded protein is CASSVDGTGDQPQHF. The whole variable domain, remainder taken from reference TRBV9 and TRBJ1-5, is DSGVTQTPKHLITATGQRVTLRCSPRSGDLSVYWYQQSLDQGLQFLIQYYNGEERAKGNILERFSAQQFPDLHSELNLSSLELGDSALYFCASSVDGTGDQPQHFGDGTRLSIL.

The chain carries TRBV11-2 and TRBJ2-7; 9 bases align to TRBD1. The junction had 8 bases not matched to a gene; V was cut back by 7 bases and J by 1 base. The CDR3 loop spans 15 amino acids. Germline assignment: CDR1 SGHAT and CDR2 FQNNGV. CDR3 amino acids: CASTGWGQGSYEQYF. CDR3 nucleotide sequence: TGTGCCAGCACCGGATGGGGACAGGGATCCTACGAGCAGTACTTC. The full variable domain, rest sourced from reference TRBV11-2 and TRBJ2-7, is EAGVAQSPRYKIIEKRQSVAFWCNPISGHATLYWYQQILGQGPKLLIQFQNNGVVDDSQLPKDRFSAERLKGVDSTLKIQPAKLEDSAVYLCASTGWGQGSYEQYFGPGTRLTVT.

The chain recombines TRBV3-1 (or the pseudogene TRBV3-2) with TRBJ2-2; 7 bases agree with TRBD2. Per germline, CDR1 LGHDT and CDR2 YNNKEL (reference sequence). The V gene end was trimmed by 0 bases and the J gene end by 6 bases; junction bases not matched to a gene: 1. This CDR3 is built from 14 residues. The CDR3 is CASSQEGRAGELFF. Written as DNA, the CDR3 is TGTGCCAGCAGCCAAGAGGGGAGGGCCGGGGAGCTGTTTTTT.

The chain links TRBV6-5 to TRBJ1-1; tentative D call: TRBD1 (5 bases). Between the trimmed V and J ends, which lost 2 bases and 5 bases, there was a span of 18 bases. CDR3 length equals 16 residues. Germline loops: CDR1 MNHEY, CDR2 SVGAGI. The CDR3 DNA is TGTGCCAGCAGTTACCCGACAAAAACAGGTTTTACTGAAGCTTTCTTT. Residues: CASSYPTKTGFTEAFF.